This T cell receptor (beta chain) was sequenced in a study of shared clonotypes between healthy human individuals. The study's findings and limits: A few donors had 4% to 6.5% of their naive CD4 clonotypes in common.

Profiling relied on immunoSEQ multiplex PCR, and the TCRdb table lists in-frame clones only, not all of them. The repertoire has approximately 2.4 million clones, more than 90% of them found once; the top ten carry 0.1% to 0.15%. For this clone: What it binds is unknown.

The sequencing sample was made of naive CD4+ T cells sorted from blood. Indicated subset: CD45RA+ positively selected. The TCR comes from a man aged 18 to 29 in good health.

The CDR3 here is CASTTRGLWDNQPQHF. The CDR3 coding sequence is TGTGCCAGCACCACCAGGGGGCTCTGGGACAATCAGCCCCAGCATTTT. The chain recombines TRBV28 with TRBJ1-5; the match to TRBD1 covers 8 bases. V shed 7 bases, J shed 3 bases, and the junction held 11 bases outside the gene matches. From germline, CDR1 is MDHEN and CDR2 SYDVKM. There are 16 residues in the CDR3.